These 15 T cell receptor beta chains originate from one sample sequenced in a study of shared clonotypes between healthy human individuals. Profiled with immunoSEQ multiplex PCR; TCRdb holds only in-frame clones, not every one. Of over 400,000 clones listed, around 73% are singletons. The sequencing input was PBMCs. These receptors originate from a woman aged 40 to 50 in good health. Some clones in this sample may be carry-over from other donors' samples.

The rearrangement joins TRBV7-9 to TRBJ2-1; 10 positions match TRBD1. The germline V gene has CDR1 SEHNR and CDR2 FQNEAQ (reference sequence). CDR3 size: 17 residues. With 6 bases clipped from V and 4 bases from J, the junction kept 12 bases outside the gene matches. CDR3 sequence reads: CASRARTGGNLYNEQFF. The DNA for the CDR3 is TGTGCCAGCAGGGCCCGGACAGGGGGAAACTTATACAATGAGCAGTTCTTC.

The count of this clone is one. V and J are TRBV7-9 and TRBJ2-5; 9 bases match TRBD2. The J segment lost 1 base and the V segment lost 3 bases, leaving 6 bases of the junction unmatched. This CDR3 has 16 amino acids. Germline CDR1 reads SEHNR; CDR2 reads FQNEAQ (reference sequence). The CDR3: CASSLIGGRAQETQYF. The CDR3 nucleotides are TGTGCCAGCAGCTTGATCGGCGGGAGGGCCCAAGAGACCCAGTACTTC.

The chain carries TRBV11-3 and TRBJ2-1; no reliable D call. Germline V gene sequence: CDR1 SGHNT, CDR2 YENEEA. V lost 3 bases and J 10 bases, leaving 13 bases between the germline ends. This CDR3 is built from 13 residues. The CDR3 coding sequence is TGTGCCAGCAGCTTGACGAAGGGTCGCGAGCAGTTCTTC. Residues: CASSLTKGREQFF. Full variable domain (rest looked up from reference TRBV11-3 and TRBJ2-1): EAGVVQSPRYKIIEKKQPVAFWCNPISGHNTLYWYLQNLGQGPELLIRYENEEAVDDSQLPKDRFSAERLKGVDSTLKIQPAELGDSAVYLCASSLTKGREQFFGPGTRLTVL.

The rearrangement links TRBV7-9 to TRBJ2-7, with D perhaps matching TRBD2 (5 bases). CDR1 SEHNR and CDR2 FQNEAQ come from the germline V gene (reference sequence). The CDR3 sequence is 14 residues long. V was shortened by 2 bases and J by 5 bases, with 13 bases between the two germline ends. CDR3 sequence (DNA): TGTGCCAGCAGCTTACGAGGGTTCCTTGACGAGCAGTACTTC. Protein: CASSLRGFLDEQYF.

The rearrangement joins TRBV10-3 to TRBJ1-1; D call uncertain. Trimming took 1 base from V and 8 from J, leaving 5 bases between them. The length of the CDR3 is 11 residues. Germline lookup yields CDR1 ENHRY and CDR2 SYGVKD. The CDR3 protein is CAISELGEAFF. The CDR3 DNA reads TGTGCCATCAGTGAGTTGGGAGAAGCTTTCTTT.

The chain uses TRBV19 and TRBJ2-7, with 9 bases fitting TRBD2. Trimming removed 0 bases from V and 5 bases from J; junction bases left unmatched: 8. CDR3 length equals 16 residues. CDR1 and CDR2 (germline): LNHDA, SQIVND (reference sequence). This chain's CDR3 is CASSIDNSGRGDEQYF. As DNA, the CDR3 is TGTGCCAGTAGTATAGATAATAGCGGGAGAGGCGACGAGCAGTACTTC.

The genes are TRBV29-1 and TRBJ1-4, with TRBD1 matching 7 bases. This CDR3 is built from 15 residues. Germline V gene sequence: CDR1 SQVTM, CDR2 ANQGSEA. V lost 3 bases to trimming and J lost 3 bases; unmatched junction nucleotides: 7. CDR3 sequence reads: CSVELGTAANEKLFF. CDR3 bases: TGCAGCGTTGAGCTCGGGACAGCCGCTAATGAAAAACTGTTTTTT.

The J gene is TRBJ1-5, the V gene TRBV28; no clear D gene. Trimming stripped 4 bases from V and 6 bases from J, with 10 bases between. The CDR3 is made up of 13 amino acids. Germline V gene sequence: CDR1 MDHEN, CDR2 SYDVKM. CDR3 sequence reads: CASSSTIPQPQHF. In DNA, the CDR3 is TGTGCCAGCAGTTCGACAATACCTCAGCCCCAGCATTTT.

The rearrangement uses TRBV15 and TRBJ2-2, with TRBD2 matching over 11 bases. The CDR3 has 16 amino acids. Germline V gene data show CDR1 as LNHNV and CDR2 as YYDKDF (reference sequence). Germline trimming cut 1 base from V and 8 bases from J; bases unmatched to any gene: 6. This chain's CDR3 is CATSRGLAGSRGELFF. The CDR3 DNA reads as TGTGCCACCAGCAGAGGACTAGCGGGATCTCGGGGGGAGCTGTTTTTT. The full variable domain, with the rest looked up from reference TRBV15 and TRBJ2-2, is DAMVIQNPRYQVTQFGKPVTLSCSQTLNHNVMYWYQQKSSQAPKLLFHYYDKDFNNEADTPDNFQSRRPNTSFCFLDIRSPGLGDTAMYLCATSRGLAGSRGELFFGEGSRLTVL.

V usage is TRBV5-1 and J usage is TRBJ2-7; TRBD2 agrees at 11 bases. Germline CDR1 SGHRS, CDR2 YFSETQ. J lost 7 bases, V lost 4 bases, and 7 bases had no gene match. The CDR3 covers 14 residues. CDR3 protein: CASSVPTSGEEQYF. CDR3 nucleotides: TGCGCCAGCAGCGTGCCGACTAGCGGGGAGGAGCAGTACTTC.

The chain carries TRBV15 and TRBJ2-1; D not certain. The germline V gene encodes CDR1 LNHNV and CDR2 YYDKDF (reference sequence). Trimming took off 0 bases at V and 2 bases at J, with 5 bases between the two ends. CDR3 length: 14 amino acids. DNA for the CDR3: TGTGCCACCAGCAGAGATCGGGCCTACAATGAGCAGTTCTTC. It specifies CATSRDRAYNEQFF.

The CDR3 reads CASSLGVPSGTDTQYF. The CDR3 DNA follows: TGTGCCAGCAGCTTAGGGGTCCCTAGCGGAACAGATACGCAGTATTTT. This sequence joins TRBV7-2 and TRBJ2-3, with TRBD2 identical over 7 bases. Germline lookup yields CDR1 SGHTA and CDR2 FQGNSA. This CDR3 spans 16 amino acids. The J segment lost 3 bases and the V segment lost 1 base, leaving 7 bases of the junction unmatched.

Concerning this clone: The same CDR3 can be traced to other DNA sequences in this sample. CDR3 residues: CASTPGWLAGAVPYEQYF. The CDR3 nucleotides are TGTGCCAGCACCCCAGGTTGGCTAGCGGGAGCAGTCCCCTACGAGCAGTACTTC. This chain uses TRBV27 with TRBJ2-7, with 10 nucleotides matching TRBD2. Trimming cost V 7 bases and J 2 bases; bases outside gene matches: 17. The CDR3 is 18 residues long. CDR1 and CDR2 from the germline V gene are MNHEY and SMNVEV (reference sequence).

This chain links TRBV6-6 with TRBJ2-7, with a possible D match to TRBD1 (6 bases). With 5 bases removed from V and 0 bases from J, the gap between germline ends came to 14 bases. Looked up from germline, CDR1 is MNHNY and CDR2 is SVGAGI (reference sequence). This CDR3 is 15 amino acids long. The CDR3 spells CASSQGTPSSYEQYF. The CDR3 coding sequence is TGTGCCAGCAGTCAGGGGACACCCAGCTCCTACGAGCAGTACTTC.

Here the CDR3 DNA reads TGTGCCAGCACCAGTAGCTCTGGGGCCAACGTCCTGACTTTC. As protein: CASTSSSGANVLTF. The chain uses TRBV2 and TRBJ2-6; D is undetermined. Germline lookup yields CDR1 SNHLY and CDR2 FYNNEI. V was shortened by 7 bases and J by 0 bases, with 7 bases between the two germline ends. The CDR3 covers 14 residues.